This TCR beta chain was sequenced in a study of blood T cells in healthy people across ages. Combining a sample-barcoded 5' primer with a J-beta primer mix, a second PCR ran for about 7 to 11 cycles. Tagging of each cDNA molecule was performed by a template-switch adaptor with 12 random nucleotides. TCRdb reanalysed the 5' RACE reads using MiXCR and keeps one entry per CDR3 protein. The data hold 850,000 to 950,000 distinct CDR3 sequences, with around 30% observed a single time. A word on this clonotype: A single base separates this from a much larger clone, so it may be a read error.

J gave up 11 bases and V 2 bases, and 13 bases lay outside the gene matches. CDR1 is DFQATT, CDR2 SNEGSKA, per germline (reference sequence). This CDR3 contains 15 residues. This TCR was recovered from a woman aged 80 or older in good health. The sequenced sample was blood. The chain joins TRBV20-1 to TRBJ2-5; 11 positions match TRBD1. The CDR3 DNA sequence: TGCAGTGCTAGAACCGGGACAGGGGGTCTCAATGAGCAGTACTTC. As protein: CSARTGTGGLNEQYF.